The entry that follows covers one T cell receptor beta chain sequence. These data belong to a study of blood T cell repertoires in COVID-19. Germline V gene lookup returns CDR1 SGDLS and CDR2 YYNGEE. V lost 3 bases to trimming and J lost 2 bases; unmatched junction nucleotides: 5. The CDR3 has 16 amino acids. The table came from immunoSEQ multiplex PCR; TCRdb's copy has only in-frame clones and leaves some out. The table has around 300,000 clones, just under 90% seen once. The origin of this receptor is a woman in her 30s who had recovered from COVID-19. The genes are TRBV9 and TRBJ2-3, with 11 bases aligning to TRBD2. Sequenced input: PBMCs or T cells enriched from blood (not recorded which). The DNA for the CDR3 is TGTGCCAGCAGCGAAATAGCGGGAGGGGACACAGATACGCAGTATTTT. Protein product: CASSEIAGGDTDTQYF.